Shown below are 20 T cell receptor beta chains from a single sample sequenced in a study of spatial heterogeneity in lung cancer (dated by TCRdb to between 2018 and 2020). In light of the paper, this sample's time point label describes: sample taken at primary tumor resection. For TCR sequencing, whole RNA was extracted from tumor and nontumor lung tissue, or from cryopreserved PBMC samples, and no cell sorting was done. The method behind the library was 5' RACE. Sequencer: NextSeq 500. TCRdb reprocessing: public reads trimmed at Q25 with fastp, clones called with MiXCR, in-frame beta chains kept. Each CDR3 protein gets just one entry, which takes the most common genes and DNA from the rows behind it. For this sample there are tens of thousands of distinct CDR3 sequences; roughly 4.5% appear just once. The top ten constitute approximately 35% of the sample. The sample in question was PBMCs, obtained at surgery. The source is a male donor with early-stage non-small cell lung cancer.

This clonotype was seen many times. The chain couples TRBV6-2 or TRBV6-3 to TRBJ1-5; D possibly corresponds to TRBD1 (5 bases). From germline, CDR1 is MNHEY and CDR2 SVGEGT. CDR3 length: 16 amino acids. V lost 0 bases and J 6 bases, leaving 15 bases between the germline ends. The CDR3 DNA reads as TGTGCCAGCAGTTACTCGTCGGGACCACTGGCTCAGCCCCAGCATTTT. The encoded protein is CASSYSSGPLAQPQHF.

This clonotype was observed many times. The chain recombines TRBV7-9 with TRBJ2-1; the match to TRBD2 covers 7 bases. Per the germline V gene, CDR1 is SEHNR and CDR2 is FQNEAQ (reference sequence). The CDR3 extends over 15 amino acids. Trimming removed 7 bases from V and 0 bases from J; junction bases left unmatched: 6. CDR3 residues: CASTRGVSSYNEQFF. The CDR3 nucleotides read TGTGCCAGCACCCGGGGGGTCAGCTCCTACAATGAGCAGTTCTTC.

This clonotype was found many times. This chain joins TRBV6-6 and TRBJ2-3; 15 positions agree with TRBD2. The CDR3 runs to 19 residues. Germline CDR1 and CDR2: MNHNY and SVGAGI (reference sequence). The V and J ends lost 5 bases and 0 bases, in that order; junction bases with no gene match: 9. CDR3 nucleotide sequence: TGTGCCAGCAGTGACACCGGGACTAGCGGGAGGATGAGCACAGATACGCAGTATTTT. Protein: CASSDTGTSGRMSTDTQYF.

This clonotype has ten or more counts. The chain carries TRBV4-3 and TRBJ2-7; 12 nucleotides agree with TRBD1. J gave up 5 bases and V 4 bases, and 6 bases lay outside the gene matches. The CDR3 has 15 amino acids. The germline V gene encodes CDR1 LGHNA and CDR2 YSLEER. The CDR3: CASSPGTGGIDEQYF. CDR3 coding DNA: TGCGCCAGCAGCCCCGGGACAGGGGGCATCGACGAGCAGTACTTC.

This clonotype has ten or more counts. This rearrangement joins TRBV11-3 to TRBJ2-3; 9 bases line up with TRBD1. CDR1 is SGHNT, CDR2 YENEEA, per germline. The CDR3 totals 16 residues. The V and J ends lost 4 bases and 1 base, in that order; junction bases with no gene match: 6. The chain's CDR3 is CASSSWTGVGTDTQYF. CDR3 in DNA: TGTGCCAGCAGCTCCTGGACAGGGGTGGGCACAGATACGCAGTATTTT.

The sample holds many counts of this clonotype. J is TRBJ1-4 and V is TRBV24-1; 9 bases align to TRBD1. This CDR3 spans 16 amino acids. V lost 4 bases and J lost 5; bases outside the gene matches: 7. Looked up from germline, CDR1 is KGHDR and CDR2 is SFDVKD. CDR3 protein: CATSDTPGQGNEKLFF. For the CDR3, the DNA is TGTGCCACCAGTGACACCCCGGGACAGGGCAATGAAAAACTGTTTTTT.

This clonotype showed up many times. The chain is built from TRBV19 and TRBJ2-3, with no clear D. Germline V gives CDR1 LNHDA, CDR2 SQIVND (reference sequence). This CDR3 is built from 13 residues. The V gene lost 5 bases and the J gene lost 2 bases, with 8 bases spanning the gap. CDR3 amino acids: CASSWIFTDTQYF. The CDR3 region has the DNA TGTGCCAGTAGTTGGATTTTCACAGATACGCAGTATTTT.

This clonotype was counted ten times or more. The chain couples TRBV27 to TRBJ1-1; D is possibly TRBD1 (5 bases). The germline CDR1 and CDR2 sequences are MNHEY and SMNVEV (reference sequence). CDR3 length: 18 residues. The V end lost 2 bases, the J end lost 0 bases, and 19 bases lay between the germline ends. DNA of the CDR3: TGTGCCAGCAGTTTAAGGTTTGGGCAGGGACGCCTGAACACTGAAGCTTTCTTT. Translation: CASSLRFGQGRLNTEAFF.

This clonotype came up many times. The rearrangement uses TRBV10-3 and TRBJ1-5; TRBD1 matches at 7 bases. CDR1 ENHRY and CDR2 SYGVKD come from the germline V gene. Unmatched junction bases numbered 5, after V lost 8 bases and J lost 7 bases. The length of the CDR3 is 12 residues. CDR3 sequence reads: CAIGTDGQPQHF. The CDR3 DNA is TGTGCCATCGGGACAGATGGACAGCCCCAGCATTTT.

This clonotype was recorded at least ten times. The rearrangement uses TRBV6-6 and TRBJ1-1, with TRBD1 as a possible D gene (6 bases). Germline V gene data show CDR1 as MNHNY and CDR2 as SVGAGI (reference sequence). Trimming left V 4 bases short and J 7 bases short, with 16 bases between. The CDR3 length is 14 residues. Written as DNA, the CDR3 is TGTGCCAGCAGTTCCCACCTTCAGACAGGTGAAGCTTTCTTT. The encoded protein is CASSSHLQTGEAFF.

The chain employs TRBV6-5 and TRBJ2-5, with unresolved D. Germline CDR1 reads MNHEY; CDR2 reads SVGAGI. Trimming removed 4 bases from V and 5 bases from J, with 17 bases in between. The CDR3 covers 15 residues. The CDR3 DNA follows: TGTGCCAGCAGTTCCGCCCAGGCCCCAAGGGAGACCCAGTACTTC. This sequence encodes CASSSAQAPRETQYF.

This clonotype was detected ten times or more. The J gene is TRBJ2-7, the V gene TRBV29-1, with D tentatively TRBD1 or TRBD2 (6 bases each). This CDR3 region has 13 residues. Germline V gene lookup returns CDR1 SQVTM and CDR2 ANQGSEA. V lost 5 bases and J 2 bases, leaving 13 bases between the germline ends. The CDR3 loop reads CSVPGGNAYEQYF. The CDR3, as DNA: TGCAGCGTTCCCGGGGGCAACGCCTACGAGCAGTACTTC.

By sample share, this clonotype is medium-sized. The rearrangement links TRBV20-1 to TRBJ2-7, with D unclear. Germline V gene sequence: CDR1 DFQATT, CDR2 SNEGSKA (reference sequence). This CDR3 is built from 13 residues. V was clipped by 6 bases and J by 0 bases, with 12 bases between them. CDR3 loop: CSALDPSSYEQYF. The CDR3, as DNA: TGCAGTGCCCTTGATCCGAGCTCCTACGAGCAGTACTTC.

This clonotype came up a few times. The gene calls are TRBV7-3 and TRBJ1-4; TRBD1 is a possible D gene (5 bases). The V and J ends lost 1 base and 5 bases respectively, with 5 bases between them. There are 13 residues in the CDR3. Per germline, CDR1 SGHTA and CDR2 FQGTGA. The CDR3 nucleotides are TGTGCCAGCAGCTTAAACAGGAATGAAAAACTGTTTTTT. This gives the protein CASSLNRNEKLFF.

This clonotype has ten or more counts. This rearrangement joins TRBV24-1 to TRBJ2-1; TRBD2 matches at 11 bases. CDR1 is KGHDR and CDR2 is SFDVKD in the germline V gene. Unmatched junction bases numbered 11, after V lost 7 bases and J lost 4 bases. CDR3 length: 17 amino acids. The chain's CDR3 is CATSSPVLAGAYNEQFF. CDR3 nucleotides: TGTGCCACCAGCAGCCCCGTACTAGCGGGGGCTTACAATGAGCAGTTCTTC.

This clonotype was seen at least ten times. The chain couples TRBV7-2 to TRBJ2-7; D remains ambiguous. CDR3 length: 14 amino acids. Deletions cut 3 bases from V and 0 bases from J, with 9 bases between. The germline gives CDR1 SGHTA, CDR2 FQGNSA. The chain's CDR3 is CASSFDWSSYEQYF. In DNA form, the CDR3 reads TGTGCCAGCAGCTTCGACTGGAGCTCCTACGAGCAGTACTTC.

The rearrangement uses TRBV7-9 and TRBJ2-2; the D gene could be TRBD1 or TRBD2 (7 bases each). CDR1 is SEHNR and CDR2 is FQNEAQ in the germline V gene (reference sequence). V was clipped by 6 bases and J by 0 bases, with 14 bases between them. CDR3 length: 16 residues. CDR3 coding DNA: TGTGCCAGCAGAGCAGGGGGGGAGCCGAACACCGGGGAGCTGTTTTTT. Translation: CASRAGGEPNTGELFF. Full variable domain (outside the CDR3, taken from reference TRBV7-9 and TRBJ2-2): DTGVSQNPRHKITKRGQNVTFRCDPISEHNRLYWYRQTLGQGPEFLTYFQNEAQLEKSRLLSDRFSAERPKGSFSTLEIQRTEQGDSAMYLCASRAGGEPNTGELFFGEGSRLTVL.

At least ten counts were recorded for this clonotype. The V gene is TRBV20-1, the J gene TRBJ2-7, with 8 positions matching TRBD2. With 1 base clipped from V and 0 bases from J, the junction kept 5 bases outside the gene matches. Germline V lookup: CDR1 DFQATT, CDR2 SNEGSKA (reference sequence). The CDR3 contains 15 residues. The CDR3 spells CSARGASGYSYEQYF. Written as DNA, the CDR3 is TGCAGTGCTAGAGGGGCTAGCGGGTACTCCTACGAGCAGTACTTC.

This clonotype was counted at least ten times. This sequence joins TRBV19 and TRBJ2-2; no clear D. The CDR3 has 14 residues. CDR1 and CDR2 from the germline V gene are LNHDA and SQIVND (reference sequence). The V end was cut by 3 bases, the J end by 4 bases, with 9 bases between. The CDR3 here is CASSIIGITGELFF. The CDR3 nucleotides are TGTGCCAGTAGTATTATCGGTATCACCGGGGAGCTGTTTTTT.

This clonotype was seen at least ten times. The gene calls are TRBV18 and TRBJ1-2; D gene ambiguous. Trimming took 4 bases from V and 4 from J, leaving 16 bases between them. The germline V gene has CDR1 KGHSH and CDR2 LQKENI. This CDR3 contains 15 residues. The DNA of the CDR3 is TGTGCCAGCTCACGAATTTCAGACGATTTCTATGGCTACACCTTC. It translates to CASSRISDDFYGYTF.